The 24 T cell receptor beta chains given below trace back to one sample, sequenced in a study of identical twins. TCRdb recomputed calls from the 5' RACE reads with MiXCR, one row per CDR3 protein. The table records roughly 540,000 distinct CDR3 sequences, about 20% of them present only once. These data are also associated with another study on T cells expressing NK-cell markers.

The sample was CD4+ T cells sorted from blood. The receptors here all came from a woman between 18 and 29 years old in good health.

The V call is TRBV12-3 or TRBV12-4, the J call TRBJ1-2, with D perhaps TRBD1 (5 bases). The V and J ends lost 3 bases and 6 bases respectively, with 11 bases between them. The CDR3 loop spans 13 amino acids. The CDR3 sequence is CASSFRGEDGYTF. Written as DNA, the CDR3 is TGTGCCAGCAGTTTTCGAGGGGAGGATGGCTACACCTTC.

V usage is TRBV20-1 and J usage is TRBJ2-3, with D possibly being TRBD2 (5 bases). The CDR3 covers 14 residues. Germline CDR1 is DFQATT and CDR2 is SNEGSKA (reference sequence). The ends were cut back, 4 bases at V and 1 base at J, with 12 bases in the middle. CDR3 coding DNA: TGCAGTGCTAATCCGGGATTACGCACAGATACGCAGTATTTT. Protein product: CSANPGLRTDTQYF.

This clonotype has more than one count but fewer than ten. The chain carries TRBV29-1 and TRBJ2-3; 7 bases are shared with TRBD2. Germline CDR1 SQVTM, CDR2 ANQGSEA. The CDR3 is made up of 12 amino acids. Trimming took 8 bases from V and 2 from J; bases not matched to a gene: 4. The CDR3 coding sequence is TGCAGCTTGCGGGAGCACACAGATACGCAGTATTTT. Translation gives CSLREHTDTQYF.

This clonotype was seen only a few times. This chain links TRBV20-1 with TRBJ2-7; D could derive from TRBD1 or TRBD2 (5 bases each). Between the trimmed V and J ends, which lost 2 bases and 1 base, there was a span of 12 bases. This CDR3 contains 14 residues. The germline gives CDR1 DFQATT, CDR2 SNEGSKA (reference sequence). The CDR3, as DNA: TGCAGTGCTAGAACCCCGGGACGGTCCTACGAGCAGTACTTC. Translated, it gives CSARTPGRSYEQYF.

The chain recombines TRBV6-1 with TRBJ1-2; D is unresolved. V lost 6 bases and J 4 bases, leaving 12 bases between the germline ends. Looked up from germline, CDR1 is MNHNS and CDR2 is SASEGT. The CDR3 spans 13 residues. This chain's CDR3 is CASSYGRGYGYTF. CDR3 bases: TGTGCCAGCAGCTATGGACGGGGCTATGGCTACACCTTC.

This clonotype came up a few times. This chain connects TRBV14 to TRBJ1-2, with D unclear. CDR3 length equals 17 residues. V lost 1 base and J 7 bases, leaving 22 bases between the germline ends. From germline, CDR1 is SGHDN and CDR2 FVKESK. DNA for the CDR3: TGTGCCAGCAGCCAAGGTTTCTTAGGAAACCCCCTTTTTGGCTACACCTTC. Protein sequence: CASSQGFLGNPLFGYTF.

The chain couples TRBV7-2 to TRBJ2-2; no clear D. V was cut by 7 bases and J by 0 bases, with 6 bases left in between. The CDR3 spans 13 residues. Germline loops: CDR1 SGHTA, CDR2 FQGNSA. Here the CDR3 reads CASTLPNTGELFF. The CDR3 DNA sequence: TGTGCCAGCACCCTACCGAACACCGGGGAGCTGTTTTTT.

The chain couples TRBV5-1 to TRBJ1-1, with no clear D. The V gene lost 2 bases and the J gene lost 3 bases, with 11 bases spanning the gap. The CDR3 extends over 14 amino acids. The V gene's germline CDR1 is SGHRS and CDR2 YFSETQ. CDR3 loop: CASSLSGDYTEAFF. In DNA form, the CDR3 reads TGCGCCAGCAGCTTATCGGGAGATTACACTGAAGCTTTCTTT.

This clonotype was seen a few times. This chain links TRBV7-9 with TRBJ1-2; TRBD1 matches 8 bases. V gave up 5 bases and J gave up 8 bases; unmatched junction bases: 13. The CDR3 spans 15 residues. CDR1 and CDR2 (germline): SEHNR, FQNEAQ (reference sequence). The CDR3 nucleotides are TGTGCCAGCAGCCCACGAAGGACTGACAGGGGCGGCTACACCTTC. Its protein is CASSPRRTDRGGYTF.

This clonotype appeared many times. CDR3 sequence (DNA): TGTGCCAGCAGCTTTTTCTTGGGGGAGGGAAAACTGTTTTTT. Translating gives CASSFFLGEGKLFF. The rearrangement joins TRBV7-2 to TRBJ1-4; D is perhaps TRBD1 (5 bases). CDR1 is SGHTA and CDR2 is FQGNSA in the germline V gene. The V and J ends lost 3 bases and 10 bases respectively, with 15 bases between them. The CDR3 contains 14 residues.

This rearrangement joins TRBV29-1 to TRBJ2-7; D not certain. This CDR3 is 11 amino acids long. CDR1 is SQVTM, CDR2 ANQGSEA, per germline. V was shortened by 4 bases and J by 0 bases, with 4 bases between the two germline ends. CDR3 region: CSVAGSYEQYF. CDR3 DNA: TGCAGCGTTGCCGGCTCCTACGAGCAGTACTTC.

V usage is TRBV7-2 and J usage is TRBJ2-5; 8 nucleotides line up with TRBD2. The junction had 7 bases not matched to a gene; V was cut back by 3 bases and J by 4 bases. The CDR3 totals 15 residues. CDR1 and CDR2 (germline): SGHTA, FQGNSA. CDR3 nucleotide sequence: TGTGCCAGCAGCTTGTGGACTAGCCGGTCAGAGACCCAGTACTTC. It encodes CASSLWTSRSETQYF.

This clonotype was observed a few times. The V gene is TRBV6-1, the J gene TRBJ2-7; D remains unclear. The V end lost 6 bases, the J end lost 2 bases, and 14 bases lay between the germline ends. Germline CDR1 is MNHNS and CDR2 is SASEGT. The CDR3 extends over 14 amino acids. This chain's CDR3 is CASSREALTYEQYF. CDR3 coding DNA: TGTGCCAGCAGCAGAGAGGCTCTCACCTACGAGCAGTACTTC.

V and J are TRBV2 and TRBJ2-1; either TRBD1 or TRBD2 may fit D (5 bases each). Germline-derived CDR1 and CDR2 are SNHLY and FYNNEI. Trimming pared 6 bases from V and 10 bases from J, leaving 16 bases between. The CDR3 has 13 residues. The CDR3 loop reads CASRNSAGTEQFF. The DNA of the CDR3 is TGTGCCAGCAGGAACTCTGCCGGGACGGAGCAGTTCTTC.

V and J are TRBV12-3 or TRBV12-4 and TRBJ2-1; D might be TRBD2 (6 bases). The CDR3 runs 15 residues. Trimming removed 5 bases from V and 6 bases from J, with 17 bases in between. For the CDR3, the DNA is TGTGCCAGCAGTGGGGGACTTACCACTTCCAATGAGCAGTTCTTC. It specifies CASSGGLTTSNEQFF.

The V gene is TRBV7-2, the J gene TRBJ2-2; D unclear. The V gene lost 2 bases and the J gene lost 5 bases, with 12 bases spanning the gap. This CDR3 spans 15 amino acids. Per the germline V gene, CDR1 is SGHTA and CDR2 is FQGNSA. CDR3 DNA: TGTGCCAGCAGCTTATTGGCATTGCAGACCGGGGAGCTGTTTTTT. Translated, it gives CASSLLALQTGELFF.

This chain links TRBV21-1 with TRBJ2-7; the table's D call, TRBD2, has no DNA check behind it. TRBV21-1 is a recognized pseudogene. The CDR3 sequence is 18 residues long. CDR3 loop: CASSKRHLTGRVFHEQYF. As DNA, the CDR3 is TGTGCCAGCAGCAAACGGCATTTGACCGGCAGGGTTTTCCACGAGCAGTACTTC.

The sample holds a few counts of this clonotype. The rearrangement links TRBV12-3 or TRBV12-4 to TRBJ2-5; 7 bases fit TRBD1. Trimming at V came to 4 bases and at J to 5 bases, leaving 10 bases not matched to a gene. CDR3 length equals 15 residues. The CDR3 loop reads CASSSRQGPGETQYF. CDR3 nucleotides: TGTGCCAGCAGTTCTAGACAGGGTCCGGGGGAGACCCAGTACTTC.

A few counts support this clonotype. CDR3 nucleotides: TGCAGTGCCAGTCTTCACAGTTTGGACGAGCAGTACTTC. Protein product: CSASLHSLDEQYF. The chain uses TRBV20-1 and TRBJ2-7; D not resolved. V gave up 6 bases and J gave up 5 bases, with 17 bases separating them. In germline, CDR1 is DFQATT, CDR2 SNEGSKA (reference sequence). The CDR3 spans 13 residues.

This clonotype appeared a few times. The rearrangement uses TRBV3-1 and TRBJ2-3; 10 bases agree with TRBD2. The germline gives CDR1 LGHDT, CDR2 YNNKEL (reference sequence). The CDR3 spans 18 residues. The ends lost 1 base at V and 0 bases at J; junction bases unmatched: 7. The CDR3 sequence: CASSQGLTSGPSTDTQYF. In nucleotides, the CDR3 is TGTGCCAGCAGCCAAGGGTTGACTAGCGGGCCAAGCACAGATACGCAGTATTTT.

The chain links TRBV30 to TRBJ2-7; TRBD2 agrees at 7 bases. Unmatched junction bases numbered 10, after V lost 6 bases and J lost 2 bases. The CDR3 is 14 amino acids. CDR1 GTSNPN and CDR2 SVGIG come from the germline V gene (reference sequence). CDR3 coding DNA: TGTGCCTGTCAGGGCTGGGACTATACCTACGAGCAGTACTTC. Translating it yields CACQGWDYTYEQYF.

The chain couples TRBV27 to TRBJ2-5; D gene ambiguous. The CDR3 runs to 17 residues. CDR1 is MNHEY and CDR2 is SMNVEV in the germline V gene (reference sequence). Trimming cost V 7 bases and J 4 bases, with 25 bases left between them. The DNA for the CDR3 is TGTGCCAGCAAGGAGCTCTTAGGGTCAGCAAGGGTAGAGACCCAGTACTTC. It encodes CASKELLGSARVETQYF.

CDR3 coding DNA: TGTGCCAGCAGTGAGAGTACGAGTCGCCTCTATGGCTACACCTTC. It translates to CASSESTSRLYGYTF. This chain connects TRBV6-1 to TRBJ1-2; D ambiguous. There are 15 residues in the CDR3. Germline values: CDR1 MNHNS, CDR2 SASEGT. The germline V and J ends were trimmed by 3 bases and 4 bases, with 15 bases remaining between them.

This clonotype was seen more than once but under ten times. The genes are TRBV4-3 and TRBJ2-7; tentatively, D is TRBD1 or TRBD2 (5 bases each). V was trimmed by 0 bases and J by 3 bases, leaving 9 bases between them. Germline-derived CDR1 and CDR2 are LGHNA and YSLEER. This CDR3 spans 14 amino acids. The CDR3 sequence: CASSQDLRGYEQYF. DNA for the CDR3: TGCGCCAGCAGCCAAGATCTGAGGGGCTACGAGCAGTACTTC.